The rows below give T cell receptor beta chains drawn from one sample of a study of control samples from healthy donors and cancer patients. Repertoires were generated with immunoSEQ multiplex PCR, while TCRdb's copy carries only in-frame clones and drops some. The table includes roughly 100,000 clones, around 88% detected once. What was sequenced was blood. The receptors here all came from a man aged 25 to 40 in good health. CDR3s include the opening cysteine and the closing phenylalanine or tryptophan. Each record gives: V gene, J gene, CDR3 protein.

v_call: TRBV6-6
j_call: TRBJ2-1
cdr3_aa: CASSYSGGAAYNEQFF

v_call: TRBV19
j_call: TRBJ1-4
cdr3_aa: CASNGEAEKLFF

v_call: TRBV2
j_call: TRBJ2-1
cdr3_aa: CASGAEQFF

v_call: TRBV18
j_call: TRBJ2-7
cdr3_aa: CASSPPTGYGYEQYF

v_call: TRBV7-9
j_call: TRBJ2-5
cdr3_aa: CASFWLTAETQYF

v_call: TRBV4-1
j_call: TRBJ1-5
cdr3_aa: CASSQAPLGQPQHF

v_call: TRBV9
j_call: TRBJ2-6
cdr3_aa: CASSVESAPPAGARANVLTF

v_call: TRBV28
j_call: TRBJ2-5
cdr3_aa: CASSLGWRGIQETQYF

v_call: TRBV15
j_call: TRBJ2-5
cdr3_aa: CAIADKPQETQYF

v_call: TRBV28
j_call: TRBJ2-7
cdr3_aa: CASSLRDRIYYEQYF

v_call: TRBV6-6
j_call: TRBJ2-7
cdr3_aa: CASSSTSGRSYEQYF

v_call: TRBV5-1
j_call: TRBJ1-6
cdr3_aa: CASSPGRLNSPLHF

v_call: TRBV14
j_call: TRBJ2-5
cdr3_aa: CASSQDGTVQETQYF

v_call: TRBV30
j_call: TRBJ2-7
cdr3_aa: CAWIDEGFGTYEQYF

v_call: TRBV2
j_call: TRBJ2-1
cdr3_aa: CASSSLGAAEQFF

v_call: TRBV5-6
j_call: TRBJ2-1
cdr3_aa: CASSLVRAPSYNEQFF

v_call: TRBV27
j_call: TRBJ2-7
cdr3_aa: CASSLYLNYEQYF

v_call: TRBV29-1
j_call: TRBJ1-5
cdr3_aa: CSVSDGFVGGQPQHF

v_call: TRBV28
j_call: TRBJ2-7
cdr3_aa: CASSLSASYEQYF

v_call: TRBV18
j_call: TRBJ1-1
cdr3_aa: CASSLEQGKNTEAFF

v_call: TRBV14
j_call: TRBJ2-6
cdr3_aa: CASRGGQDPPGANVLTF

v_call: TRBV5-1
j_call: TRBJ2-5
cdr3_aa: CASSLGGDRIETQYF

v_call: TRBV7-2
j_call: TRBJ1-3
cdr3_aa: CASSLRLFGGSGNTIYF

v_call: TRBV7-2
j_call: TRBJ2-7
cdr3_aa: CASSFSPGRVPLEQYF

v_call: TRBV13
j_call: TRBJ2-2
cdr3_aa: CASSLGVLTGELFF

v_call: TRBV4-1
j_call: TRBJ1-5
cdr3_aa: CASSQGGTGGQPQHF

v_call: TRBV10-3
j_call: TRBJ1-2
cdr3_aa: CAISEGVVNYGYTF

v_call: TRBV4-2
j_call: TRBJ1-1
cdr3_aa: CASSQQGQGGVGRAFF

v_call: TRBV28
j_call: TRBJ1-6
cdr3_aa: CASSFQVENSPLHF

v_call: TRBV27
j_call: TRBJ2-7
cdr3_aa: CASSPVSGFYEQYF

v_call: TRBV7-9
j_call: TRBJ2-7
cdr3_aa: CASSARQTEQYF

v_call: TRBV12-5
j_call: TRBJ2-1
cdr3_aa: CASGLIGGSKIVNEQFF

v_call: TRBV21-1
j_call: TRBJ1-6
cdr3_aa: CASSKICRMRVSPLHF

v_call: TRBV29-1
j_call: TRBJ2-1
cdr3_aa: CSVDGVRSSYNEQFF

v_call: TRBV5-1
j_call: TRBJ1-1
cdr3_aa: CASSVWTGGWNTEAFF

v_call: TRBV28
j_call: TRBJ2-7
cdr3_aa: CASSIRQGFEQYF

v_call: TRBV4-3
j_call: TRBJ2-2
cdr3_aa: CASSQHHVSGGTGELFF

v_call: TRBV4-1
j_call: TRBJ2-7
cdr3_aa: CASSRQVGTGAYEQYF

v_call: TRBV3-1/TRBV3-2
j_call: TRBJ2-1
cdr3_aa: CASSLRAGGNNEQFF

v_call: TRBV3-1/TRBV3-2
j_call: TRBJ1-5
cdr3_aa: CASSQDGAGNSNQPQHF

v_call: TRBV7-9
j_call: TRBJ2-1
cdr3_aa: CASSLVGGVKAEQFF

v_call: TRBV5-4
j_call: TRBJ2-1
cdr3_aa: CASSSGQGAYNEQFF

v_call: TRBV30
j_call: TRBJ1-6
cdr3_aa: CAWYSGDSPLHF

v_call: TRBV27
j_call: TRBJ2-7
cdr3_aa: CASSYQGGDEQYF

v_call: TRBV7-9
j_call: TRBJ1-1
cdr3_aa: CASSGTKQGDTEAFF

v_call: TRBV4-3
j_call: TRBJ2-7
cdr3_aa: CASSQFNDEQYF

v_call: TRBV6-2/TRBV6-3
j_call: TRBJ2-5
cdr3_aa: CASSSMGQMETQYF

v_call: TRBV6-2/TRBV6-3
j_call: TRBJ2-2
cdr3_aa: CASSFGGGELFF

v_call: TRBV5-8
j_call: TRBJ1-6
cdr3_aa: CASSLDGPSPLHF

v_call: TRBV11-2
j_call: TRBJ2-1
cdr3_aa: CASSSGTSGWNNEQFF

v_call: TRBV6-5
j_call: TRBJ2-7
cdr3_aa: CASTLANSYEQYF

v_call: TRBV18
j_call: TRBJ1-1
cdr3_aa: CASSNSLNTEAFF

v_call: TRBV7-9
j_call: TRBJ2-2
cdr3_aa: CASSLREGTNTGELFF

v_call: TRBV28
j_call: TRBJ2-5
cdr3_aa: CASIKGSLETQYF

v_call: TRBV29-1
j_call: TRBJ2-7
cdr3_aa: CSVDSGQGHEQYF

v_call: TRBV12-3/TRBV12-4
j_call: TRBJ1-1
cdr3_aa: CASRVGADTEAFF

v_call: TRBV5-4
j_call: TRBJ2-5
cdr3_aa: CASSVPGQGETQYF

v_call: TRBV7-2
j_call: TRBJ2-3
cdr3_aa: CASSPKPSWTDTQYF